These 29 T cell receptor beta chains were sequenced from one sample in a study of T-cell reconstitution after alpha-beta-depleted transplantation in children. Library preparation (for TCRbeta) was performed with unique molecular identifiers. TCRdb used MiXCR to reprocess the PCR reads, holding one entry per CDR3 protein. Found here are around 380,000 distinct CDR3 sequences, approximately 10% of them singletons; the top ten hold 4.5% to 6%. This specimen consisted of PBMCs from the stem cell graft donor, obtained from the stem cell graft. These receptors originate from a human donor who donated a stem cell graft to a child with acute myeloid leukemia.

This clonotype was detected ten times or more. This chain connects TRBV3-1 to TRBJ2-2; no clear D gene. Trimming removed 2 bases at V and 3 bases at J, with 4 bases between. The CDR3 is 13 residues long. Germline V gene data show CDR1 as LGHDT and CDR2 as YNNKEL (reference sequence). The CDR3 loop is CASSQRDTGELFF. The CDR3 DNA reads TGTGCCAGCAGCCAAAGGGACACCGGGGAGCTGTTTTTT.

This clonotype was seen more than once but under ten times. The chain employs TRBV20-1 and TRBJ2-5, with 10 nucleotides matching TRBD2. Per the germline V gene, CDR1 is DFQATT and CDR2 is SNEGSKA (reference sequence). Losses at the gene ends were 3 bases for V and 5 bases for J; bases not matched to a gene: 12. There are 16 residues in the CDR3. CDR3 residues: CSASSASGGRGETQYF. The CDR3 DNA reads TGCAGTGCTAGTTCTGCTAGCGGGGGCCGGGGGGAGACCCAGTACTTC.

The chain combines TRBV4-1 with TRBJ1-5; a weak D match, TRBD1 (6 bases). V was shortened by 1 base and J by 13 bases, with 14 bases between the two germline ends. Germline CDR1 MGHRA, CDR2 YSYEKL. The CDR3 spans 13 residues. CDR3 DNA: TGCGCCAGCAGCCAAGGGGGACCGGGACAACAGCATTTT. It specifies CASSQGGPGQQHF.

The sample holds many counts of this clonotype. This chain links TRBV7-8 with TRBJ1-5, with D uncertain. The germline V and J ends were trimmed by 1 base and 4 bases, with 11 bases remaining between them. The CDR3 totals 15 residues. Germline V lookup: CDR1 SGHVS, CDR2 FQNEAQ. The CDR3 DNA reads TGTGCCAGCAGCTTAGTGACTGCGGCTAATCAGCCCCAGCATTTT. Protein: CASSLVTAANQPQHF.

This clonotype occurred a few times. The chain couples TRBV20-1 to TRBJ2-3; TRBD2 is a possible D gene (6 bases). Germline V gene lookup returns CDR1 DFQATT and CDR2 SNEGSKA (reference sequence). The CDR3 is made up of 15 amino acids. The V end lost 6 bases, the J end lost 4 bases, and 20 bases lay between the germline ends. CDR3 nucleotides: TGCAGTGCAAATAGCGGAGGAGGTTCGCCAGATACGCAGTATTTT. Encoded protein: CSANSGGGSPDTQYF.

CDR3 bases: TGTGCCAGCAGCCCCCAGACACGCATCGCTAGCACAGATACGCAGTATTTT. It is translated as CASSPQTRIASTDTQYF. The chain has TRBV3-1 and TRBJ2-3; D call uncertain. This CDR3 comprises 17 residues. Trimming took 4 bases from V and 0 from J, leaving 17 bases between them. Germline V gene lookup returns CDR1 LGHDT and CDR2 YNNKEL (reference sequence).

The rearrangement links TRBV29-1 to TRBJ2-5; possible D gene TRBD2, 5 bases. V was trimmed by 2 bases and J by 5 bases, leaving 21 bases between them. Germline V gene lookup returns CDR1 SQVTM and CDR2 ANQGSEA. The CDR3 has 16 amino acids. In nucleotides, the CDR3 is TGCAGCGTTGAAATGGCAGGAGGATTCAACGCGGAGACCCAGTACTTC. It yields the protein CSVEMAGGFNAETQYF. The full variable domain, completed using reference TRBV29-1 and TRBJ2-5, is SAVISQKPSRDICQRGTSLTIQCQVDSQVTMMFWYRQQPGQSLTLIATANQGSEATYESGFVIDKFPISRPNLTFSTLTVSNMSPEDSSIYLCSVEMAGGFNAETQYFGPGTRLLVL.

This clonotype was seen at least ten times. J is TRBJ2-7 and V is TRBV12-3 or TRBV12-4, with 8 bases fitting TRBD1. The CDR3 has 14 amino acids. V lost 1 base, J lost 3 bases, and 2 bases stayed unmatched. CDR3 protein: CASSLGQGRYEQYF. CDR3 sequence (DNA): TGTGCCAGCAGTTTAGGACAGGGGCGCTACGAGCAGTACTTC.

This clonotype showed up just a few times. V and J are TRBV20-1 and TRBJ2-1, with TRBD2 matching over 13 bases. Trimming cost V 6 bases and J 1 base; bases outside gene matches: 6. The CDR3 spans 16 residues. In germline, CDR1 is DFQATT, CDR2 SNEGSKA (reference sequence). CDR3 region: CSAATSGGASYNEQFF. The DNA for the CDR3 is TGCAGTGCGGCTACTAGCGGGGGGGCTTCCTACAATGAGCAGTTCTTC.

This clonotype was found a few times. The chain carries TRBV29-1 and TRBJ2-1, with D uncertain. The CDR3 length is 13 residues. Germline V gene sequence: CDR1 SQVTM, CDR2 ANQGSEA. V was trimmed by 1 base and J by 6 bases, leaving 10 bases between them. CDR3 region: CSVEADARNEQFF. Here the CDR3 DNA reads TGCAGCGTTGAAGCGGACGCTCGCAATGAGCAGTTCTTC.

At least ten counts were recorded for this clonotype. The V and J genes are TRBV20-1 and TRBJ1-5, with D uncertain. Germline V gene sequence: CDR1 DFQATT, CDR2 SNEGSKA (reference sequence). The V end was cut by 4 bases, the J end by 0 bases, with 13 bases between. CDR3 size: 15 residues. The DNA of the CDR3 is TGCAGTGCTAAAGAAGGCCCGTATAGCAATCAGCCCCAGCATTTT. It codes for CSAKEGPYSNQPQHF.

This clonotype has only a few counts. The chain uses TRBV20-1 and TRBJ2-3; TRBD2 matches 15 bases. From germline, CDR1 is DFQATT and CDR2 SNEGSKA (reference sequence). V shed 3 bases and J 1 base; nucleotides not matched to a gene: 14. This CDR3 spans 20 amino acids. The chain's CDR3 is CSARVLGGLAGGPGTDTQYF. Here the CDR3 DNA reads TGCAGTGCTAGGGTTCTGGGCGGACTAGCGGGAGGGCCCGGCACAGATACGCAGTATTTT.

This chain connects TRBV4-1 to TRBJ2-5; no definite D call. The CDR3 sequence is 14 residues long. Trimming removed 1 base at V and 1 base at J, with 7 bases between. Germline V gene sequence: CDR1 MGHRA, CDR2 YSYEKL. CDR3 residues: CASSQVKAQETQYF. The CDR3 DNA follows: TGCGCCAGCAGCCAAGTTAAGGCCCAAGAGACCCAGTACTTC.

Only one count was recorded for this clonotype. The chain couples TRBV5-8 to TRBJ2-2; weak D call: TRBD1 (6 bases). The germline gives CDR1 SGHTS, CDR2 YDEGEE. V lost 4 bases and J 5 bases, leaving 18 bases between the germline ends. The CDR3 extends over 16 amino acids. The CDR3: CASSPFSGQPTGELFF. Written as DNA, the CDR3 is TGTGCCAGCAGCCCATTCTCCGGACAGCCAACCGGGGAGCTGTTTTTT.

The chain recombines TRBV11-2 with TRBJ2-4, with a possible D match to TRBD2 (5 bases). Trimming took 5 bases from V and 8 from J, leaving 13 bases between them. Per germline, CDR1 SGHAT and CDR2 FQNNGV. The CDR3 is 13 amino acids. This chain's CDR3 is CASSGPGTYIQYF. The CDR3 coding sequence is TGTGCCAGCAGCGGCCCGGGAACTTACATTCAGTACTTC.

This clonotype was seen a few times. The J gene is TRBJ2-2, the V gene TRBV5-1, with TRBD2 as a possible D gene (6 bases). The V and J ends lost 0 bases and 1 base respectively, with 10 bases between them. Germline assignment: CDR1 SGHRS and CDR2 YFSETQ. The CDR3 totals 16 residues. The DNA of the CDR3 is TGCGCCAGCAGCTTGGAACGGGGAGGGAACACCGGGGAGCTGTTTTTT. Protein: CASSLERGGNTGELFF.

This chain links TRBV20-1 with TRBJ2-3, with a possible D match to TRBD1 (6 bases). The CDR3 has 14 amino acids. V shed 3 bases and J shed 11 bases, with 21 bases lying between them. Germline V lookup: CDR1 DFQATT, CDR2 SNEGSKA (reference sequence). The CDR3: CSASRDTFGSGQYF. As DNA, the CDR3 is TGCAGTGCTAGTAGGGACACCTTCGGATCGGGGCAGTATTTT.

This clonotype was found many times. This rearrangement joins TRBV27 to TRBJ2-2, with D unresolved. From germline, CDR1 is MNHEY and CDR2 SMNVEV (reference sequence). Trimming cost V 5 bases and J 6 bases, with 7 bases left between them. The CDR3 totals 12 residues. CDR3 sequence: CASSPGAGELFF. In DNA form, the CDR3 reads TGTGCCAGCAGTCCGGGCGCCGGGGAGCTGTTTTTT.

CDR3 region: CASSLSVGDLHHDTQYF. CDR3 DNA sequence: TGTGCCAGCAGTTTATCGGTCGGGGATTTGCATCATGATACGCAGTATTTT. The V call is TRBV27, the J call TRBJ2-3, with D possibly TRBD2 on 5 matching bases. The CDR3 length is 17 residues. Germline V gene lookup returns CDR1 MNHEY and CDR2 SMNVEV (reference sequence). V lost 0 bases and J lost 6, with 19 bases in between.

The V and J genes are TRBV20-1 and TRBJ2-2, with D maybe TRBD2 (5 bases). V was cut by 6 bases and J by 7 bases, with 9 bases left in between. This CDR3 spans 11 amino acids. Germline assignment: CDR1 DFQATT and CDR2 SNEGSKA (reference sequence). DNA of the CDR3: TGCAGTGCCTCACGGGACGGGGAGCTGTTTTTT. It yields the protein CSASRDGELFF.

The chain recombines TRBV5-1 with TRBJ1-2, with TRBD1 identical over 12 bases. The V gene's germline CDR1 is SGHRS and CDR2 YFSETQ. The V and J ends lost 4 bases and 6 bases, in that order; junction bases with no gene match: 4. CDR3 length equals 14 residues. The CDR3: CASSGTGGSDGYTF. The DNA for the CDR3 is TGCGCCAGCAGCGGGACAGGGGGCAGTGATGGCTACACCTTC.

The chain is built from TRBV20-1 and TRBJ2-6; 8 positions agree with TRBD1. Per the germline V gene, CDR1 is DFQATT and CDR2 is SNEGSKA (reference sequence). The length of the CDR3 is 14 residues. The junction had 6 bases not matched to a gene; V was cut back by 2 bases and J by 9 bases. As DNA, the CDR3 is TGCAGTGCTAGAACAGGGGGGACCCACAACGTCCTGACTTTC. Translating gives CSARTGGTHNVLTF.

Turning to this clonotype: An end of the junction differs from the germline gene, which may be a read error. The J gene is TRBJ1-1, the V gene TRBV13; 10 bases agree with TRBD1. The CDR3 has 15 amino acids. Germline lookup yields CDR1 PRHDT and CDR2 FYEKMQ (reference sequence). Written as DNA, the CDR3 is TGTGCCAGCAGCTTTGACAGGGGGCGGAGGACTGAAGTTTTCTTT. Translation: CASSFDRGRRTEVFF.

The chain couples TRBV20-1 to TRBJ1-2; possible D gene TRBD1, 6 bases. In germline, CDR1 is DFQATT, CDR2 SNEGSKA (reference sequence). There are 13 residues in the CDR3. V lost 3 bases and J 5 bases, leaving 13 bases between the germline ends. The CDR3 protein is CSASAGAMYGYTF. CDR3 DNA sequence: TGCAGTGCTAGTGCGGGGGCTATGTATGGCTACACCTTC.

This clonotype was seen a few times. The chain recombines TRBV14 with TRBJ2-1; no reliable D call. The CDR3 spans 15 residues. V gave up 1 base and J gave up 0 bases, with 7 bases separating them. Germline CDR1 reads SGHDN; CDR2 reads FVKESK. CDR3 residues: CASSQGHSSYNEQFF. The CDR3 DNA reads TGTGCCAGCAGCCAAGGACACAGCTCCTACAATGAGCAGTTCTTC.

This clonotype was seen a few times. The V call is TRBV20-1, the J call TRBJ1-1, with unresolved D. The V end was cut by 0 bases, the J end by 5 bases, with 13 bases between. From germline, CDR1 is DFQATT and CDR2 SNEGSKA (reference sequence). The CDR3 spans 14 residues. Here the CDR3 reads CSARDSLTRTEAFF. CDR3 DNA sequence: TGCAGTGCTAGAGATTCCCTGACAAGAACTGAAGCTTTCTTT.

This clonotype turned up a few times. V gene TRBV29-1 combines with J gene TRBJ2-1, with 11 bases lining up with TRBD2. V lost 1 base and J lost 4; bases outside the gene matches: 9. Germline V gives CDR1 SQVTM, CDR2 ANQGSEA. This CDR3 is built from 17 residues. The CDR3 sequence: CSVEGYMGLAEYNEQFF. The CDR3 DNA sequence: TGCAGCGTTGAAGGATACATGGGACTAGCGGAATACAATGAGCAGTTCTTC.

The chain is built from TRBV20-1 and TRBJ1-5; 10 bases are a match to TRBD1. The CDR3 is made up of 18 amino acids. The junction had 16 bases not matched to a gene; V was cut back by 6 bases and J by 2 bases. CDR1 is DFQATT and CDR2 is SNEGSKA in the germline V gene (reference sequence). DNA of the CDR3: TGCAGTGCCACGGCGGGACAGGGGTTCGGTTTGCGCAATCAGCCCCAGCATTTT. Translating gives CSATAGQGFGLRNQPQHF.

The CDR3 loop reads CASSLDPGSTLHF. The CDR3 DNA follows: TGCGCCAGCAGCTTGGACCCGGGTAGTACCCTCCACTTT. The chain links TRBV5-1 to TRBJ1-6; D call uncertain. V dropped 0 bases and J dropped 14 bases, with 12 bases sitting between them. This CDR3 contains 13 residues. Per the germline V gene, CDR1 is SGHRS and CDR2 is YFSETQ.